The 19 T cell receptor beta chains in this list originate from one sample, sequenced in a study of T cell responses to AZD1222 COVID-19 vaccine. Generated by immunoSEQ multiplex PCR, the TCRdb table keeps only in-frame clones and is missing some. This table has approximately 97,000 clones, approximately 81% appearing once. The sequences come from peripheral blood, collected on day 0 of AZD1222 vaccination. All receptors come from an adult in good health.

This sequence joins TRBV19 and TRBJ2-7; D is unclear. Per germline, CDR1 LNHDA and CDR2 SQIVND (reference sequence). Trimming stripped 3 bases from V and 3 bases from J, with 9 bases between. This CDR3 has 13 amino acids. The DNA for the CDR3 is TGTGCCAGTAGTATCGGACGGAGCTACGAGCAGTACTTC. This sequence encodes CASSIGRSYEQYF.

The rearrangement links TRBV6-2 or TRBV6-3 to TRBJ2-1, with 11 bases lining up with TRBD2. Germline-derived CDR1 and CDR2 are MNHEY and SVGEGT. The CDR3 is made up of 16 amino acids. J was trimmed by 7 bases and V by 5 bases; bases with no gene match: 10. CDR3 protein: CASSGPSGGSRNEQFF. The CDR3, as DNA: TGTGCCAGCAGTGGACCTAGCGGGGGGTCTAGGAATGAGCAGTTCTTC.

The chain joins TRBV5-1 to TRBJ2-2; D is uncertain. CDR1 is SGHRS and CDR2 is YFSETQ in the germline V gene. The V end was cut by 5 bases, the J end by 0 bases, with 17 bases between. The CDR3 totals 17 residues. CDR3 loop: CASSFRRVGSNTGELFF. The DNA for the CDR3 is TGCGCCAGCAGTTTTCGAAGGGTTGGGTCGAACACCGGGGAGCTGTTTTTT.

This chain joins TRBV4-1 and TRBJ2-5, with 7 bases aligning to TRBD1. Trimming cost V 3 bases and J 2 bases; bases outside gene matches: 3. Germline V lookup: CDR1 MGHRA, CDR2 YSYEKL. There are 14 residues in the CDR3. CDR3 in amino acids: CASSQDRLQETQYF. The CDR3 DNA reads TGCGCCAGCAGCCAGGACAGGCTACAAGAGACCCAGTACTTC.

This clone was seen more than once but under ten times. The genes are TRBV6-6 and TRBJ1-2, with D tentatively TRBD1 (6 bases). CDR1 and CDR2 from the germline V gene are MNHNY and SVGAGI (reference sequence). V lost 0 bases, J lost 2 bases, and 10 bases lay in between. The CDR3 sequence is 15 residues long. CDR3 nucleotides: TGTGCCAGCAGTTACTCCAGGACAGACAACTATGGCTACACCTTC. The encoded protein is CASSYSRTDNYGYTF.

The chain uses TRBV11-3 and TRBJ1-6; the match to TRBD1 covers 8 bases. The CDR3 is 13 residues long. Germline trimming cut 5 bases from V and 10 bases from J; bases unmatched to any gene: 4. CDR1 is SGHNT, CDR2 YENEEA, per germline. For the CDR3, the DNA is TGTGCCAGCAGCCAGGACAGGGTGTCACCCCTCCACTTT. Translation gives CASSQDRVSPLHF.

The rearrangement joins TRBV30 to TRBJ2-5; 12 nucleotides align to TRBD2. With 5 bases clipped from V and 2 bases from J, the junction kept 6 bases outside the gene matches. CDR3 length: 15 amino acids. CDR1 and CDR2 from the germline V gene are GTSNPN and SVGIG (reference sequence). The CDR3 here is CAWDTSGGRQETQYF. The DNA of the CDR3 is TGTGCCTGGGATACTAGCGGGGGGCGGCAAGAGACCCAGTACTTC.

The chain carries TRBV11-3 and TRBJ1-2; 8 bases fit TRBD1. Trimming took 2 bases from V and 6 from J; bases not matched to a gene: 8. The germline V gene has CDR1 SGHNT and CDR2 YENEEA. The CDR3 is 15 amino acids. The CDR3: CASSLNSGGADGYTF. CDR3 nucleotide sequence: TGTGCCAGCAGCTTAAACTCAGGGGGCGCGGATGGCTACACCTTC.

This chain's CDR3 is CASRKVGEVRRGAADTQYF. In DNA form, the CDR3 reads TGTGCCAGCAGAAAAGTCGGGGAAGTTCGGCGGGGGGCCGCAGATACGCAGTATTTT. The chain uses TRBV28 and TRBJ2-3; 8 bases align to TRBD2. V shed 6 bases and J 4 bases; nucleotides not matched to a gene: 21. There are 19 residues in the CDR3. In germline, CDR1 is MDHEN, CDR2 SYDVKM.

The chain combines TRBV19 with TRBJ1-1, with 9 nucleotides matching TRBD1. V gave up 9 bases and J gave up 5 bases; unmatched junction bases: 10. CDR1 LNHDA and CDR2 SQIVND come from the germline V gene (reference sequence). The CDR3 loop spans 14 amino acids. The CDR3 loop reads CASQTGGGTTEAFF. CDR3 in DNA: TGTGCCAGCCAGACAGGGGGTGGTACGACTGAAGCTTTCTTT.

The chain couples TRBV5-4 to TRBJ2-7; 8 nucleotides line up with TRBD1. From germline, CDR1 is SGHNT and CDR2 YYREEE (reference sequence). There are 16 residues in the CDR3. Trimming at V came to 0 bases and at J to 4 bases, leaving 9 bases not matched to a gene. CDR3 sequence reads: CASSLVGGNRGYEQYF. Written as DNA, the CDR3 is TGTGCCAGCAGCTTGGTTGGAGGAAACAGGGGGTACGAGCAGTACTTC.

The J gene is TRBJ1-5, the V gene TRBV18, with D hard to call. The CDR3 is 13 residues long. The germline V gene encodes CDR1 KGHSH and CDR2 LQKENI. V shed 4 bases and J shed 5 bases, with 9 bases lying between them. The CDR3, as DNA: TGTGCCAGCTCACGCCAGCCCGATCAGCCCCAGCATTTT. Its translation: CASSRQPDQPQHF.

This chain connects TRBV5-1 to TRBJ1-3; 8 nucleotides align to TRBD1. The CDR3 is 15 amino acids. J gave up 0 bases and V 2 bases, and 1 base lay outside the gene matches. The germline V gene encodes CDR1 SGHRS and CDR2 YFSETQ. DNA of the CDR3: TGCGCCAGCAGCTTAACAGGGGGCTCTGGAAACACCATATATTTT. This gives the protein CASSLTGGSGNTIYF.

This clone came up a few times. The chain uses TRBV7-8 and TRBJ1-3, with D unclear. CDR1 is SGHVS, CDR2 FQNEAQ, per germline. The CDR3 is made up of 16 amino acids. With 1 base removed from V and 0 bases from J, the gap between germline ends came to 10 bases. The CDR3 loop reads CASSLGGPHSGNTIYF. The DNA for the CDR3 is TGTGCCAGCAGCTTAGGCGGGCCCCACTCTGGAAACACCATATATTTT.

This clone was counted between two and nine times. The V call is TRBV4-1, the J call TRBJ1-1; no clear D. CDR1 is MGHRA and CDR2 is YSYEKL in the germline V gene. Trimming removed 7 bases from V and 5 bases from J, with 17 bases in between. This CDR3 is 14 amino acids long. Here the CDR3 reads CASNQVLVDTEAFF. The DNA of the CDR3 is TGCGCCAGCAATCAGGTATTAGTGGATACTGAAGCTTTCTTT.

The genes are TRBV14 and TRBJ2-5; D gene ambiguous. This CDR3 is built from 13 residues. Trimming left V 2 bases short and J 3 bases short, with 7 bases between. CDR1 and CDR2 from the germline V gene are SGHDN and FVKESK. The CDR3 region is CASSQQPKETQYF. In DNA, the CDR3 is TGTGCCAGCAGCCAACAACCTAAAGAGACCCAGTACTTC. Complete variable domain (other parts from reference TRBV14 and TRBJ2-5): EAGVTQFPSHSVIEKGQTVTLRCDPISGHDNLYWYRRVMGKEIKFLLHFVKESKQDESGMPNNRFLAERTGGTYSTLKVQPAELEDSGVYFCASSQQPKETQYFGPGTRLLVL.

The CDR3 reads CASSSRQGTHTQYF. CDR3 coding DNA: TGTGCCAGCAGCTCGAGACAGGGGACACATACGCAGTATTTT. The gene calls are TRBV7-2 and TRBJ2-3; 8 bases agree with TRBD1. V gave up 4 bases and J gave up 7 bases; unmatched junction bases: 7. This CDR3 spans 14 amino acids. Germline CDR1 and CDR2: SGHTA and FQGNSA.

The rearrangement links TRBV6-2 or TRBV6-3 to TRBJ2-1, with 7 bases aligning to TRBD1. The CDR3 spans 17 residues. Germline V gene sequence: CDR1 MNHEY, CDR2 SVGEGT. Trimming at V came to 0 bases and at J to 7 bases, leaving 12 bases not matched to a gene. CDR3 DNA: TGTGCCAGCAGTTACTCGAGGGGGCTTGTCTCACGAAATGAGCAGTTCTTC. Translated, it gives CASSYSRGLVSRNEQFF.

The chain has TRBV19 and TRBJ1-2; the D is unclear. Trimming removed 0 bases at V and 4 bases at J, with 12 bases between. This CDR3 contains 15 residues. Germline V gene sequence: CDR1 LNHDA, CDR2 SQIVND (reference sequence). In nucleotides, the CDR3 is TGTGCCAGTAGTATAGAAATGGGAAGAGGCTATGGCTACACCTTC. This gives the protein CASSIEMGRGYGYTF.